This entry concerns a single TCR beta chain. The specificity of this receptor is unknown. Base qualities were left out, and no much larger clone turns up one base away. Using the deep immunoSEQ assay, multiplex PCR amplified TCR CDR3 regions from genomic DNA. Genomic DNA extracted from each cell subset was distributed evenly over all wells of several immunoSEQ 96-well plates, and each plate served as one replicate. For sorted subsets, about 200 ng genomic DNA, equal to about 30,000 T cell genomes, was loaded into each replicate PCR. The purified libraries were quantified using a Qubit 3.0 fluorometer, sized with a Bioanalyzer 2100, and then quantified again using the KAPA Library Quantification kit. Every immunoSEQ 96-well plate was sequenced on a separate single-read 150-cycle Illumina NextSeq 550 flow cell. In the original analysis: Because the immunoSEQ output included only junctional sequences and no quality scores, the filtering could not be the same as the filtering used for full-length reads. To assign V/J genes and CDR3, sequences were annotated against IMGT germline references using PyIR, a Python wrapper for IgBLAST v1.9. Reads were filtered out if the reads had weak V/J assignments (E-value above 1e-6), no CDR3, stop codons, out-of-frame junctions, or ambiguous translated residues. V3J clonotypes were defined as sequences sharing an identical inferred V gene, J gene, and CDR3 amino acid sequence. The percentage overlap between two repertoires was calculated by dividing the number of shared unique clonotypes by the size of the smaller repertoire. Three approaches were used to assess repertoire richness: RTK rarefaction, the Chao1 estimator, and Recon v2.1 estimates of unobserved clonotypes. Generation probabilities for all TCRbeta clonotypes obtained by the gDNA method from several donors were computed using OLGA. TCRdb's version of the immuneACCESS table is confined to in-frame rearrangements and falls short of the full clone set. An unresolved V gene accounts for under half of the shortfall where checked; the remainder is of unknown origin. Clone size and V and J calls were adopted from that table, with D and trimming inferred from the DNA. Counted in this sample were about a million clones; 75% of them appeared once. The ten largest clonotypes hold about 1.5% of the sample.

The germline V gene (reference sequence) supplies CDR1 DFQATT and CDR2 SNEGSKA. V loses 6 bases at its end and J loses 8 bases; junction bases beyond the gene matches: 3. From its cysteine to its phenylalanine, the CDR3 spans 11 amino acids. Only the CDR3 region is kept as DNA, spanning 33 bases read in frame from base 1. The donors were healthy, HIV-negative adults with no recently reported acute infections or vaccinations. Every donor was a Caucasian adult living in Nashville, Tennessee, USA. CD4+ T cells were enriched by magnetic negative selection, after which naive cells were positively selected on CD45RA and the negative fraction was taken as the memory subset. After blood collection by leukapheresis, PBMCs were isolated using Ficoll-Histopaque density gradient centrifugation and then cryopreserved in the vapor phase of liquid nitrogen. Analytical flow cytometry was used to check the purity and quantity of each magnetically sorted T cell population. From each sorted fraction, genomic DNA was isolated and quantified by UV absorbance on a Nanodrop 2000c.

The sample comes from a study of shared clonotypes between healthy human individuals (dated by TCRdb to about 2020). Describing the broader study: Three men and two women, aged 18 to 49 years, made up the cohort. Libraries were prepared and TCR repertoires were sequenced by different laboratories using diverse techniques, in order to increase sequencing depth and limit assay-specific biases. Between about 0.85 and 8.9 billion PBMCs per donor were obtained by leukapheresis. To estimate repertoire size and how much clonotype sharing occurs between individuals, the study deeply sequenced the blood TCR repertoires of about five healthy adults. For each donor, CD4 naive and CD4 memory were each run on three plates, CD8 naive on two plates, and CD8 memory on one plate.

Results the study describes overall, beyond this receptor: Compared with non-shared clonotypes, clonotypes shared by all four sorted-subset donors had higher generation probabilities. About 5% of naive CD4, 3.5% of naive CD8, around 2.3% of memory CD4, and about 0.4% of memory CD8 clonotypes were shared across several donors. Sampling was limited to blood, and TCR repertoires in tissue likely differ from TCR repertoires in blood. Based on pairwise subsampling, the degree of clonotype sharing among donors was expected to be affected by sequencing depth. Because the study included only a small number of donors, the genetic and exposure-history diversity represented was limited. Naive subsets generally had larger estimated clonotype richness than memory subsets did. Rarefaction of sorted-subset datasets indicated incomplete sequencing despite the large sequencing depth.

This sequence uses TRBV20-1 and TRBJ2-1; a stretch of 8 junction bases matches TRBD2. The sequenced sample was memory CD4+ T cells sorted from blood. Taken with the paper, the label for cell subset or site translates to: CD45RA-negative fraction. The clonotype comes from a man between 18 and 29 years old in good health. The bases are TGCAGTGCGGGACTAGTCGATGAGCAGTTCTTC. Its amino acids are CSAGLVDEQFF.